Each of the 31 T cell receptor beta chains below was sequenced from the same sample in a study of prognosis after radiotherapy for stage I lung cancer (dated by TCRdb to 2020 to 2022). The instrument given in TCRdb is Illumina HiSeq 3000. The TCR beta CDR3 region was amplified from genomic DNA by two rounds of multiplex PCR. The first PCR round used primers specific to each TRBV and TRBJ gene, with sequences filed in Chinese patent CN105087789A. TCRdb reprocessed the public reads (quality trimming at Q25 with fastp, clone calling with MiXCR) and kept in-frame beta chains. Each entry merges the rows of one CDR3 protein and shows their most common DNA and genes. Present in this sample are fewer than 25,000 distinct CDR3 sequences, roughly 39% of which were seen just once. Around 50% of the sample lies in the top ten. Specimen: PBMCs, collected before or after stereotactic body radiation therapy (not recorded which). The receptors here all came from a donor at least 50 years old with non-small cell lung cancer.

This clonotype was seen repeatedly, ten times or more. The chain uses TRBV20-1 and TRBJ2-5; D might be TRBD2 (7 bases). The V and J ends lost 0 bases and 1 base respectively, with 9 bases between them. The CDR3 consists of 14 residues. CDR1 and CDR2 (germline): DFQATT, SNEGSKA (reference sequence). For the CDR3, the DNA is TGCAGTGCTAGAGATGGGGGGGCCCAAGAGACCCAGTACTTC. It encodes CSARDGGAQETQYF.

V usage is TRBV28 and J usage is TRBJ1-5; D gene unclear. CDR1 MDHEN and CDR2 SYDVKM come from the germline V gene. The CDR3 sequence is 15 residues long. The V end lost 2 bases, the J end lost 2 bases, and 10 bases lay between the germline ends. The DNA for the CDR3 is TGTGCCAGCAGTTTAGAACATACACGCAATCAGCCCCAGCATTTT. Translated, it gives CASSLEHTRNQPQHF.

The sample holds many counts of this clonotype. The V and J genes are TRBV20-1 and TRBJ2-7; D unresolved. Germline CDR1 is DFQATT and CDR2 is SNEGSKA (reference sequence). CDR3 length: 15 amino acids. Trimming took 0 bases from V and 2 from J, leaving 14 bases between them. The CDR3 region is CSARDSRSPTYEQYF. CDR3 DNA sequence: TGCAGTGCTAGAGATAGCCGCTCGCCAACCTACGAGCAGTACTTC.

This clonotype came up many times. The rearrangement links TRBV5-1 to TRBJ2-1; unclear D gene. The CDR3 runs to 14 residues. Trimming shortened V by 4 bases and J by 6 bases, and 14 bases separated the two germline ends. CDR1 and CDR2 from the germline V gene are SGHRS and YFSETQ. CDR3 DNA sequence: TGCGCCAGCAGCCTAACGGCGAGAACCAATGAGCAGTTCTTC. Translated: CASSLTARTNEQFF.

Ten or more counts support this clonotype. The rearrangement joins TRBV19 to TRBJ1-6; weak D call: TRBD1 (5 bases). CDR1 LNHDA and CDR2 SQIVND come from the germline V gene (reference sequence). Trimming took off 6 bases at V and 0 bases at J, with 12 bases between the two ends. The CDR3 consists of 16 residues. The CDR3 reads CASRDTASSYNSPLHF. CDR3 DNA: TGTGCCAGTAGGGACACTGCAAGCTCCTATAATTCACCCCTCCACTTT.

Regarding this clonotype: It differs at one base from a far larger clone, so likely a read error. This chain joins TRBV7-8 and TRBJ2-6; D may correspond to TRBD1 or TRBD2 (5 bases each). The CDR3 contains 13 residues. Germline CDR1 and CDR2: SGHVS and FQNEAQ. Trimming stripped 4 bases from V and 12 bases from J, with 13 bases between. The CDR3 spells CASSSSVGGVLTF. The CDR3, as DNA: TGTGCCAGCAGCTCCTCGGTTGGGGGCGTCCTGACTTTC.

Ten or more counts support this clonotype. The chain combines TRBV4-1 with TRBJ2-7; 8 bases line up with TRBD1. Germline-derived CDR1 and CDR2 are MGHRA and YSYEKL. CDR3 length: 16 residues. Trimming removed 3 bases from V and 2 bases from J; junction bases left unmatched: 9. CDR3 protein: CASSHTPGQETYEQYF. Here the CDR3 DNA reads TGCGCCAGCAGCCACACGCCGGGACAGGAGACCTACGAGCAGTACTTC.

This clonotype was found once. This likely came from a read error, as a far larger clone is one base away. The chain carries TRBV6-9 and TRBJ2-1; 11 bases map to TRBD2. The CDR3 consists of 15 residues. With V trimmed by 5 bases and J by 6 bases, 6 bases remained unmatched. Germline CDR1 MNHGY, CDR2 SVAAGI. Here the CDR3 DNA reads TGTGCCAGCAGTGAACTAGCGGGAGATAGCAATGAGCAGTTCTTC. Its translation: CASSELAGDSNEQFF.

Remarks on this clonotype: A far larger clone is off by one base, so a read error is likely. The rearrangement uses TRBV27 and TRBJ1-5; the D gene is possibly TRBD1 (5 bases). The V end lost 5 bases, the J end lost 9 bases, and 11 bases lay between the germline ends. Looked up from germline, CDR1 is MNHEY and CDR2 is SMNVEV (reference sequence). The CDR3 consists of 12 residues. Here the CDR3 reads CASSDGGGPQHF. The CDR3 DNA reads TGTGCCAGCAGTGATGGGGGAGGGCCCCAGCATTTT.

On this clonotype: With only one base between it and a far larger clone, this is likely a read error. The CDR3 spells CASRGDGVKLFF. Written as DNA, the CDR3 is TGTGCCAGCAGGGGGGACGGCGTAAAACTGTTTTTT. The chain carries TRBV6-2 or TRBV6-3 and TRBJ1-4, with D tentatively TRBD1 (5 bases). Germline assignment: CDR1 MNHEY and CDR2 SVGEGT. CDR3 length equals 12 residues. The germline V and J ends were trimmed by 6 bases and 10 bases, with 12 bases remaining between them.

For this clonotype: The likely explanation is a read error, given a far larger clone one base away. V is TRBV25-1 and J is TRBJ2-1; 8 nucleotides align to TRBD2. Germline trimming cut 5 bases from V and 3 bases from J; bases unmatched to any gene: 6. The CDR3 has 15 amino acids. Germline assignment: CDR1 MGHDK and CDR2 SYGVNS. CDR3 residues: CASSMGSGIYNEQFF. The CDR3 nucleotides read TGTGCCAGCAGTATGGGTAGCGGGATCTACAATGAGCAGTTCTTC.

Details on this clonotype: It is likely a read error: a sequence one base away is far more abundant. The V and J genes are TRBV9 and TRBJ2-5; TRBD1 aligns across 10 bases. The germline V gene encodes CDR1 SGDLS and CDR2 YYNGEE. The CDR3 loop spans 14 amino acids. Losses at the gene ends were 3 bases for V and 11 bases for J; bases not matched to a gene: 10. CDR3 sequence reads: CASSGQGAYNEQYF. DNA for the CDR3: TGTGCCAGCAGCGGACAGGGGGCCTACAATGAGCAGTACTTC.

This chain uses TRBV7-4 with TRBJ1-5, with 12 bases that match TRBD1. CDR3 length: 19 residues. Germline V gives CDR1 SGHVT, CDR2 SQSDAQ. Unmatched junction bases numbered 11, after V lost 5 bases and J lost 0 bases. CDR3 coding DNA: TGTGCCAGCAGCACGGACAGGGGACAGGGGGCGGATAGCAATCAGCCCCAGCATTTT. Translation gives CASSTDRGQGADSNQPQHF.

Ten or more counts support this clonotype. This chain links TRBV7-8 with TRBJ1-2; 8 bases are a match to TRBD1. After removal of 9 bases from V and 2 bases from J, the junction contained 8 bases not matched to a gene. CDR1 and CDR2 from the germline V gene are SGHVS and FQNEAQ. The CDR3 runs to 14 residues. CDR3 residues: CASAAGGYNYGYTF. As DNA, the CDR3 is TGTGCCAGTGCTGCAGGGGGCTACAACTATGGCTACACCTTC.

Concerning this clonotype: The junction shows a germline mismatch at one end, possibly a read error. The chain uses TRBV24-1 and TRBJ2-3; 7 bases match TRBD1. This CDR3 has 16 amino acids. Germline CDR1 reads KGHDR; CDR2 reads SFDVKD. The CDR3 loop reads CATSELGQWVPDTQYF. DNA for the CDR3: TGTGCCACCAGTGAGTTGGGACAGTGGGTTCCAGATACGCAGTATTTC.

This clonotype has at least ten counts. The rearrangement uses TRBV2 and TRBJ2-7; no definite D call. Germline CDR1 is SNHLY and CDR2 is FYNNEI. The length of the CDR3 is 13 residues. V lost 10 bases and J lost 3, with 16 bases in between. CDR3 coding DNA: TGTGCCACATATCGGACCTCGAGCTACGAGCAGTACTTC. Its translation: CATYRTSSYEQYF.

This clonotype was picked up a small number of times. The rearrangement uses TRBV6-1 and TRBJ2-7; TRBD2 might be the D (6 bases). The length of the CDR3 is 14 residues. V was pared by 6 bases and J by 7 bases, with 19 bases between. Germline assignment: CDR1 MNHNS and CDR2 SASEGT. The CDR3 loop is CASRPGLGQREQYF. CDR3 nucleotides: TGTGCCAGCAGACCGGGACTGGGTCAGCGGGAGCAGTACTTC.

The sample holds many counts of this clonotype. J is TRBJ1-1 and V is TRBV7-9; D remains ambiguous. Germline lookup yields CDR1 SEHNR and CDR2 FQNEAQ (reference sequence). V was clipped by 5 bases and J by 2 bases, with 12 bases between them. This CDR3 region has 14 residues. The CDR3, as DNA: TGTGCCAGCAGCCGGACCTATGGAAACACTGAAGCTTTCTTT. It specifies CASSRTYGNTEAFF. Variable domain in full (rest from reference TRBV7-9 and TRBJ1-1): DTGVSQNPRHKITKRGQNVTFRCDPISEHNRLYWYRQTLGQGPEFLTYFQNEAQLEKSRLLSDRFSAERPKGSFSTLEIQRTEQGDSAMYLCASSRTYGNTEAFFGQGTRLTVV.

The chain uses TRBV19 and TRBJ2-3, with a tentative D call TRBD1 (5 bases). CDR3 size: 16 residues. Trimming left V 3 bases short and J 4 bases short, with 17 bases between. Looked up from germline, CDR1 is LNHDA and CDR2 is SQIVND (reference sequence). The CDR3 DNA reads as TGTGCCAGTAGTATGAGAAGATCAGGGCTCTCAGATACGCAGTATTTT. It specifies CASSMRRSGLSDTQYF.

This clonotype was recorded many times. This sequence joins TRBV7-9 and TRBJ1-5, with D uncertain. The germline gives CDR1 SEHNR, CDR2 FQNEAQ (reference sequence). The V end lost 1 base, the J end lost 5 bases, and 6 bases lay between the germline ends. This CDR3 is 13 amino acids long. The CDR3 protein is CASSLGRDQPQHF. In DNA form, the CDR3 reads TGTGCCAGCAGCTTAGGCCGCGATCAGCCCCAGCATTTT.

The chain uses TRBV6-1 and TRBJ2-7; 7 nucleotides align to TRBD1. Germline V gene lookup returns CDR1 MNHNS and CDR2 SASEGT. The trim removed 6 bases at V and 3 bases at J, leaving 8 bases unmatched. The CDR3 is 14 residues long. The CDR3 DNA sequence: TGTGCCAGCAGCCTCGGGACAGATATCTACGAGCAGTACTTC. This encodes CASSLGTDIYEQYF.

This clonotype was found many times. V is TRBV20-1 and J is TRBJ2-1; D uncertain. There are 17 residues in the CDR3. The germline gives CDR1 DFQATT, CDR2 SNEGSKA (reference sequence). The germline V and J ends were trimmed by 0 bases and 0 bases, with 15 bases remaining between them. In DNA form, the CDR3 reads TGCAGTGCTAGAGATCGTGGGCGAGATAGCTCCTACAATGAGCAGTTCTTC. This sequence encodes CSARDRGRDSSYNEQFF.

This clonotype has ten or more counts. CDR3 nucleotide sequence: TGTGCCAGTAGTATTGGTCACCGCTCTGGGGCCAACGTCCTGACTTTC. Protein sequence: CASSIGHRSGANVLTF. J is TRBJ2-6 and V is TRBV19; D not resolved. Germline V CDR1 and CDR2: LNHDA, SQIVND (reference sequence). Trimming cost V 3 bases and J 0 bases, with 9 bases left between them. The CDR3 is 16 amino acids.

About this clonotype: A far larger clone is a single base away, which makes a read error likely. The V gene is TRBV6-4, the J gene TRBJ1-3; maybe TRBD1 (5 bases). This CDR3 comprises 16 residues. The ends were cut back, 5 bases at V and 4 bases at J, with 18 bases in the middle. Germline V gives CDR1 MRHNA, CDR2 SNTAGT. CDR3 coding DNA: TGTGCCAGCAGTTCCTCGGAGGGGTCCGGGGGAAACACCATATATTTT. Translating gives CASSSSEGSGGNTIYF.

This clonotype was found many times. The rearrangement joins TRBV19 to TRBJ1-3; unclear D gene. From germline, CDR1 is LNHDA and CDR2 SQIVND (reference sequence). This CDR3 is 13 amino acids long. Trimming shortened V by 5 bases and J by 4 bases, and 9 bases separated the two germline ends. CDR3 sequence reads: CASSPTGGNTIYF. DNA for the CDR3: TGTGCCAGTAGTCCCACGGGGGGAAACACCATATATTTT.

Comment on this clonotype: A far larger clone is one base from this, pointing to a likely read error. This sequence joins TRBV28 and TRBJ2-1; 8 bases match TRBD2. The CDR3 has 15 amino acids. Germline CDR1 and CDR2: MDHEN and SYDVKM. V shed 3 bases, J shed 3 bases, and the junction held 4 bases outside the gene matches. The CDR3 DNA reads TGTGCCAGCAGTTTGAGTAGCGGGATCTACAATGAGCAGTTCTTC. This codes for CASSLSSGIYNEQFF.

There are many counts of this clonotype. V and J are TRBV6-1 and TRBJ1-2; TRBD1 agrees at 9 bases. The CDR3 covers 15 residues. From germline, CDR1 is MNHNS and CDR2 SASEGT. The junction had 9 bases not matched to a gene; V was cut back by 6 bases and J by 4 bases. The CDR3 nucleotides read TGTGCCAGCAGGGACGAGACAGGGGGGGCCTATGGCTACACCTTC. Its translation: CASRDETGGAYGYTF.

Worth noting for this clonotype: This may come from a read error, since a much larger clone is one base off. V and J are TRBV29-1 and TRBJ2-7; D is unresolved. CDR3 length: 13 residues. Germline CDR1 and CDR2: SQVTM and ANQGSEA. As DNA, the CDR3 is TGCAGCGTTGCATGGCCCAGTGCCTACGATCAGTACTTC. Protein: CSVAWPSAYDQYF.

At least ten counts were recorded for this clonotype. The V gene is TRBV2, the J gene TRBJ2-3, with D tentatively TRBD1 or TRBD2 (5 bases each). The CDR3 covers 14 residues. V lost 3 bases to trimming and J lost 5 bases, with 12 bases between them. Germline loops: CDR1 SNHLY, CDR2 FYNNEI. CDR3: CASSDRGRGDTQYF. The DNA for the CDR3 is TGTGCCAGCAGTGACCGGGGACGGGGAGATACGCAGTATTTT.

This clonotype was observed at least ten times. The V and J genes are TRBV7-3 and TRBJ2-5; D tentatively reads TRBD1 or TRBD2 (5 bases each). CDR3 size: 15 residues. CDR1 is SGHTA and CDR2 is FQGTGA in the germline V gene. V lost 2 bases and J lost 7, with 17 bases in between. The CDR3 region has the DNA TGTGCCAGCAGCTTAGGGGGAGCTGGCTCAGTGACCCAGTACTTC. Translating it yields CASSLGGAGSVTQYF.

This clonotype showed up many times. This chain joins TRBV19 and TRBJ2-2; 7 positions agree with TRBD1. The CDR3 spans 18 residues. In germline, CDR1 is LNHDA, CDR2 SQIVND (reference sequence). V lost 1 base and J lost 4; bases outside the gene matches: 12. The CDR3 coding sequence is TGTGCCAGTAGTATAGGATTGACGGGATCAGGGGGCACCGGGGAGCTGTTTTTT. The encoded protein is CASSIGLTGSGGTGELFF.